The 8 T cell receptor beta chains in this list originate from one sample, sequenced in a study of blood T cell repertoires in COVID-19. Sequenced by immunoSEQ multiplex PCR; TCRdb stores in-frame clones only, minus some. The table lists some 200,000 clones, approximately 80% of them singletons. Sequenced sample: PBMCs or T cells enriched from blood (not recorded which). The receptors come from a woman between 55 and 75 years old with acute COVID-19.

Only a few counts were recorded for this clone. This chain connects TRBV28 to TRBJ2-7; 10 positions match TRBD2. This CDR3 spans 14 amino acids. Germline V lookup: CDR1 MDHEN, CDR2 SYDVKM. The junction had 2 bases not matched to a gene; V was cut back by 6 bases and J by 0 bases. The CDR3 DNA is TGTGCCAGCAGCGCTAGCGGGGGCTCCTACGAGCAGTACGTC. Translated: CASSASGGSYEQYV.

The chain carries TRBV3-1 (or the pseudogene TRBV3-2) and TRBJ2-1; perhaps TRBD1 as D (5 bases). The CDR3 extends over 15 amino acids. The V and J ends lost 1 base and 7 bases respectively, with 14 bases between them. Germline V gene sequence: CDR1 LGHDT, CDR2 YNNKEL (reference sequence). The CDR3, as DNA: TGTGCCAGCAGCCAAGGGCAGGGAATGAGGAATGAGCAGTTCTTC. Translating it yields CASSQGQGMRNEQFF.

The chain has TRBV19 and TRBJ2-7; 8 nucleotides align to TRBD1. In germline, CDR1 is LNHDA, CDR2 SQIVND (reference sequence). The CDR3 is made up of 12 amino acids. In nucleotides, the CDR3 is TGTGTAGACAGGGGATTCCCCTACGAGCAGTACGTC. Amino acid sequence: CVDRGFPYEQYV.

The V gene is TRBV19, the J gene TRBJ2-2; 7 bases are shared with TRBD2. The CDR3 extends over 13 amino acids. The germline V gene has CDR1 LNHDA and CDR2 SQIVND (reference sequence). V dropped 7 bases and J dropped 6; count of bases not matched to a gene: 5. The CDR3 nucleotides are TGTGCCAGTAATTGGGAGGGAGCCGGGGAGCTGTTTTTT. This sequence encodes CASNWEGAGELFF.

The chain carries TRBV7-6 and TRBJ1-5, with a tentative D call TRBD1 (6 bases). This CDR3 has 16 amino acids. The V end lost 1 base, the J end lost 0 bases, and 10 bases lay between the germline ends. The V gene's germline CDR1 is SGHVS and CDR2 FNYEAQ. DNA of the CDR3: TGTGCCAGCAGCTTAGGAGGGGGTAATAGCAATCAGCCCCAGCATTTT. This translates into CASSLGGGNSNQPQHF.

The gene calls are TRBV21-1 and TRBJ2-1; TRBD1 is the table's D call, not checked against the DNA. TRBV21-1 is noted as a pseudogene. CDR3 length: 15 residues. CDR3 in DNA: TGTGCCAGCAGCAAAGAGAGGACAGAGTACAATGAGCAGTTCTTC. The encoded protein is CASSKERTEYNEQFF.

The chain is built from TRBV4-1 and TRBJ2-1, with TRBD2 matching over 11 bases. The CDR3 has 16 residues. J lost 8 bases, V lost 4 bases, and 10 bases had no gene match. Germline lookup yields CDR1 MGHRA and CDR2 YSYEKL. CDR3 sequence (DNA): TGCGCCAGCAGCCCCAGTACTAGCGGGAGTTTCGATGAGCAGTTCTTC. Translated: CASSPSTSGSFDEQFF.

CDR3 sequence: CASSPRGVGGGNIQYF. Written as DNA, the CDR3 is TGTGCCAGCAGTCCCCGGGGGGTTGGAGGAGGAAACATTCAGTACTTC. The rearrangement joins TRBV27 to TRBJ2-4; 7 nucleotides match TRBD2. The CDR3 is made up of 16 amino acids. J lost 6 bases, V lost 5 bases, and 13 bases had no gene match. Germline loops: CDR1 MNHEY, CDR2 SMNVEV (reference sequence).